This entry describes one TCR beta chain. This sample was included in a study of blood T cell repertoires in COVID-19. Here immunoSEQ multiplex PCR was the method, and the copy in TCRdb shows in-frame clones only, minus some. The table lists about 250,000 clones, more than 75% of them singletons. Per germline, CDR1 GTSNPN and CDR2 SVGIG (reference sequence). V lost 3 bases and J lost 4; bases outside the gene matches: 4. The CDR3 runs to 15 residues. This clonotype was sampled from a woman aged 40 to 49 who had recovered from COVID-19. V and J are TRBV30 and TRBJ2-1, with TRBD2 matching 12 bases. The sequenced sample was peripheral blood. The CDR3 spells CAWSLGLAGYNEQFF. The CDR3 DNA reads as TGTGCCTGGAGCCTCGGACTAGCGGGATACAATGAGCAGTTCTTC.